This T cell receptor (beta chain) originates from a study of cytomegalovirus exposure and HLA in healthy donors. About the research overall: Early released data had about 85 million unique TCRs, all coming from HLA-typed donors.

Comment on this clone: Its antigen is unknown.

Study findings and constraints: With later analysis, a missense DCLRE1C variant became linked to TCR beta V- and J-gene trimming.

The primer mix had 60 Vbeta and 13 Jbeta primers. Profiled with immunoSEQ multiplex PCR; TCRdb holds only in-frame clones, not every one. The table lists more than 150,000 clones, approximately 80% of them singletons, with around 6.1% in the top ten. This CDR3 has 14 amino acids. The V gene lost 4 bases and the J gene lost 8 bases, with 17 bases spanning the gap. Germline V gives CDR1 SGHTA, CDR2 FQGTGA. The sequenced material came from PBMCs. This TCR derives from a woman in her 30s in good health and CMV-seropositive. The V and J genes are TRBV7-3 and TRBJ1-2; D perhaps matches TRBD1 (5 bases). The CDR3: CASSSSGGVDGYTF. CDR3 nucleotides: TGTGCCAGCAGCTCTTCTGGGGGGGTAGACGGCTACACCTTC.